These 27 T cell receptor beta chains were sequenced from one sample in a study of T cells in Graves' hyperthyroidism and ophthalmopathy. RNA transcripts were the template for amplifying TCR beta CDR3 regions. A set of HTBI primers served as the primers for a first-round RT-PCR of the TCR CDR3. Each CDR3 protein gets one entry after TCRdb re-called the multiplex PCR reads with MiXCR. The sample holds about 300,000 distinct CDR3 sequences; about 19% are singletons and the top ten take less than 45%. The sample taken for sequencing was blood. These TCRs come from a man aged 50 to 60 with Graves' ophthalmopathy.

The gene calls are TRBV9 and TRBJ2-5, with 8 bases lining up with TRBD2. After removal of 0 bases from V and 5 bases from J, the junction contained 6 bases not matched to a gene. CDR1 SGDLS and CDR2 YYNGEE come from the germline V gene. This CDR3 is 15 amino acids long. CDR3 in DNA: TGTGCCAGCAGCGTAGGCAACGGGAGGGCCGAGACCCAGTACTTC. It translates to CASSVGNGRAETQYF.

There are a few counts of this clonotype. This chain links TRBV6-1 with TRBJ2-5, with 8 positions matching TRBD2. Germline trimming cut 6 bases from V and 2 bases from J; bases unmatched to any gene: 2. CDR1 is MNHNS, CDR2 SASEGT, per germline. The CDR3 consists of 13 residues. In DNA, the CDR3 is TGTGCCAGCAGGACTAGCGCACAAGAGACCCAGTACTTC. It codes for CASRTSAQETQYF.

The rearrangement joins TRBV12-3 or TRBV12-4 to TRBJ2-7; 7 bases match TRBD2. CDR3 length equals 14 residues. V dropped 8 bases and J dropped 0; count of bases not matched to a gene: 7. The CDR3 nucleotides read TGTGCCAGCCGGATGGGGGGGGACTCCTACGAGCAGTACTTC. Its protein product is CASRMGGDSYEQYF.

This clonotype was picked up a small number of times. This sequence joins TRBV9 and TRBJ2-7, with D possibly matching TRBD1 (5 bases). V was pared by 2 bases and J by 2 bases, with 11 bases between. The CDR3 contains 14 residues. Looked up from germline, CDR1 is SGDLS and CDR2 is YYNGEE. CDR3 protein: CASSVTGGPYEQYF. As DNA, the CDR3 is TGTGCCAGCAGCGTTACAGGCGGACCCTACGAGCAGTACTTC.

The rearrangement links TRBV20-1 to TRBJ2-1; the D gene could be TRBD1 or TRBD2 (5 bases each). CDR3 length equals 15 residues. V lost 6 bases, J lost 2 bases, and 17 bases lay in between. The germline V gene encodes CDR1 DFQATT and CDR2 SNEGSKA (reference sequence). The CDR3 here is CSALDGAGAYNEQFF. Here the CDR3 DNA reads TGCAGTGCCCTAGACGGGGCGGGCGCCTACAATGAGCAGTTCTTC.

This clonotype was counted between two and nine times. The rearrangement joins TRBV28 to TRBJ2-7; 9 positions agree with TRBD2. Germline CDR1 is MDHEN and CDR2 is SYDVKM. V shed 0 bases and J 4 bases; nucleotides not matched to a gene: 7. This CDR3 is 16 amino acids long. DNA of the CDR3: TGTGCCAGCAGTTTATGGGTTAGCGGGAGTAAGTACGAGCAGTACTTC. This encodes CASSLWVSGSKYEQYF.

This chain joins TRBV28 and TRBJ1-5; D perhaps matches TRBD1 (5 bases). This CDR3 comprises 15 residues. The V and J ends lost 11 bases and 4 bases respectively, with 21 bases between them. The V gene's germline CDR1 is MDHEN and CDR2 SYDVKM. DNA for the CDR3: TGTGCCGGCACCCCGGGAGGGGCAGGGAATCAGCCCCAGCATTTT. Its translation is CAGTPGGAGNQPQHF.

The chain links TRBV15 to TRBJ1-4; the D is unclear. V lost 4 bases and J 8 bases, leaving 17 bases between the germline ends. The CDR3 contains 15 residues. CDR1 and CDR2 from the germline V gene are LNHNV and YYDKDF (reference sequence). CDR3 DNA sequence: TGTGCCACCAGCACCAGATCGGTAAAAGGCGAAAAACTGTTTTTT. Residues: CATSTRSVKGEKLFF.

This clonotype showed up many times. The chain couples TRBV9 to TRBJ2-1, with 8 bases aligning to TRBD2. The length of the CDR3 is 19 residues. J lost 0 bases, V lost 0 bases, and 11 bases had no gene match. CDR1 SGDLS and CDR2 YYNGEE come from the germline V gene. DNA of the CDR3: TGTGCCAGCAGCGTAGGGAGGGCTAGCGGGTCGAGCTCCTACAATGAGCAGTTCTTC. Its translation: CASSVGRASGSSSYNEQFF.

This clonotype was seen a handful of times. The genes are TRBV4-2 and TRBJ2-7; D unclear. V dropped 2 bases and J dropped 7 bases, with 9 bases sitting between them. This CDR3 spans 12 amino acids. The V gene's germline CDR1 is LGHNA and CDR2 YNFKEQ. The CDR3 DNA reads as TGTGCCAGCAGCCAAACCTCACGGGAGCAGTACTTC. Amino acids: CASSQTSREQYF.

In its sample, this clonotype was seen a few times. The chain couples TRBV14 to TRBJ2-5; 7 nucleotides line up with TRBD1. Trimming at V came to 0 bases and at J to 7 bases, leaving 8 bases not matched to a gene. Per germline, CDR1 SGHDN and CDR2 FVKESK. The CDR3 spans 15 residues. The CDR3 sequence is CASSQDPWDSTTQYF. The CDR3 coding sequence is TGTGCCAGCAGCCAAGATCCTTGGGACAGTACGACCCAGTACTTC. The full variable domain, in which reference TRBV14 and TRBJ2-5 provide the parts outside the CDR3, is EAGVTQFPSHSVIEKGQTVTLRCDPISGHDNLYWYRRVMGKEIKFLLHFVKESKQDESGMPNNRFLAERTGGTYSTLKVQPAELEDSGVYFCASSQDPWDSTTQYFGPGTRLLVL.

The rearrangement joins TRBV3-1 to TRBJ1-6; D is undetermined. V lost 0 bases and J lost 10, with 7 bases in between. The CDR3 extends over 13 amino acids. Germline V lookup: CDR1 LGHDT, CDR2 YNNKEL (reference sequence). For the CDR3, the DNA is TGTGCCAGCAGCCAAGAAAAGCGCTCACCCCTCCACTTT. This sequence encodes CASSQEKRSPLHF.

This clonotype was counted many times. The V call is TRBV2, the J call TRBJ1-2; unclear D gene. Germline V gene sequence: CDR1 SNHLY, CDR2 FYNNEI. With 5 bases removed from V and 2 bases from J, the gap between germline ends came to 9 bases. The CDR3 runs to 13 residues. CDR3 sequence reads: CASSRTSNYGYTF. In nucleotides, the CDR3 is TGTGCCAGCAGTCGGACGTCGAACTATGGCTACACCTTC.

The chain combines TRBV6-1 with TRBJ2-1; 10 positions match TRBD1. J gave up 7 bases and V 6 bases, and 9 bases lay outside the gene matches. This CDR3 spans 15 amino acids. Germline CDR1 MNHNS, CDR2 SASEGT. Here the CDR3 reads CASSPGWTGGNEQFF. The CDR3 region has the DNA TGTGCCAGCAGCCCTGGCTGGACAGGGGGTAATGAGCAGTTCTTC.

This clonotype was found many times. V is TRBV7-9 and J is TRBJ1-1, with unresolved D. The V and J ends lost 5 bases and 11 bases respectively, with 12 bases between them. This CDR3 spans 11 amino acids. Germline CDR1 reads SEHNR; CDR2 reads FQNEAQ (reference sequence). The CDR3 sequence is CASSPSVGAFF. The CDR3 DNA reads TGTGCCAGCAGCCCCTCCGTTGGGGCTTTCTTT.

The chain combines TRBV11-2 with TRBJ2-3, with 8 bases aligning to TRBD1. Germline lookup yields CDR1 SGHAT and CDR2 FQNNGV. Trimming removed 4 bases from V and 4 bases from J; junction bases left unmatched: 7. CDR3 size: 15 residues. As DNA, the CDR3 is TGTGCCAGCAGCTCGAACTCAGGGGGCCCAGATACGCAGTATTTT. As protein: CASSSNSGGPDTQYF.

The CDR3 sequence: CASSTAARNEKLFF. The CDR3 bases are TGTGCCAGCAGCACCGCCGCCCGAAATGAAAAACTGTTTTTT. V gene TRBV5-6 combines with J gene TRBJ1-4; D remains unclear. Germline CDR1 SGHDT, CDR2 YYEEEE. The CDR3 contains 14 residues. V lost 4 bases, J lost 5 bases, and 12 bases lay in between. Complete variable domain (other parts from reference TRBV5-6 and TRBJ1-4): DAGVTQSPTHLIKTRGQQVTLRCSPKSGHDTVSWYQQALGQGPQFIFQYYEEEERQRGNFPDRFSGHQFPNYSSELNVNALLLGDSALYLCASSTAARNEKLFFGSGTQLSVL.

This clonotype was seen at least ten times. J is TRBJ2-7 and V is TRBV11-2, with D perhaps TRBD2 (6 bases). Trimming shortened V by 6 bases and J by 2 bases, and 20 bases separated the two germline ends. Germline CDR1 is SGHAT and CDR2 is FQNNGV. The CDR3 totals 16 residues. The CDR3 loop reads CASSTSSGGDPYEQYF. For the CDR3, the DNA is TGTGCCAGCAGTACAAGTAGCGGAGGAGATCCCTACGAGCAGTACTTC.

This clonotype has just a few counts. The chain has TRBV28 and TRBJ2-2; D is unresolved. Germline lookup yields CDR1 MDHEN and CDR2 SYDVKM. The CDR3 is 12 residues long. The CDR3 coding sequence is TGTGCGAGACGGCGAGGTCCCGGGGAGCTGTTTTTT. The encoded protein is CARRRGPGELFF.

As DNA, the CDR3 is TGTGCCAGCAGCGGGGACAGGGGACGGTCACCCCTCCACTTT. Translation: CASSGDRGRSPLHF. The gene calls are TRBV6-1 and TRBJ1-6, with 10 positions matching TRBD1. After removal of 6 bases from V and 10 bases from J, the junction contained 6 bases not matched to a gene. This CDR3 is built from 14 residues. Germline V gene lookup returns CDR1 MNHNS and CDR2 SASEGT.

This clonotype has only a few counts. V is TRBV7-2 and J is TRBJ1-6; 7 bases match TRBD1. Per the germline V gene, CDR1 is SGHTA and CDR2 is FQGNSA. V lost 4 bases and J lost 7; bases outside the gene matches: 7. This CDR3 is built from 15 residues. The CDR3 bases are TGTGCCAGCAGCTCTATAGGGGACAGAAATTCACCCCTCCACTTT. It is translated as CASSSIGDRNSPLHF. Based on the CDR3 plus reference TRBV7-2 and TRBJ1-6, the full variable domain is GAGVSQSPSNKVTEKGKDVELRCDPISGHTALYWYRQSLGQGLEFLIYFQGNSAPDKSGLPSDRFSAERTGGSVSTLTIQRTQQEDSAVYLCASSSIGDRNSPLHFGNGTRLTVT.

This clonotype was seen a few times. The genes are TRBV24-1 and TRBJ1-2; a possible D gene is TRBD1 (5 bases). Trimming cost V 4 bases and J 8 bases, with 7 bases left between them. CDR1 is KGHDR, CDR2 SFDVKD, per germline. CDR3 length: 11 residues. The CDR3, as DNA: TGTGCCACCAGTGAACGGGGCGGCTACACCTTC. This gives the protein CATSERGGYTF.

In this sample, this clonotype turned up many times. V is TRBV28 and J is TRBJ2-5; 8 bases are shared with TRBD2. The CDR3 sequence is 13 residues long. The germline V gene has CDR1 MDHEN and CDR2 SYDVKM. With V trimmed by 8 bases and J by 5 bases, 7 bases remained unmatched. The CDR3 loop is CASEREHGETQYF. CDR3 nucleotide sequence: TGTGCCAGCGAGCGGGAGCACGGGGAGACCCAGTACTTC. Using reference TRBV28 and TRBJ2-5 for the parts outside the CDR3, the full variable domain is DVKVTQSSRYLVKRTGEKVFLECVQDMDHENMFWYRQDPGLGLRLIYFSYDVKMKEKGDIPEGYSVSREKKERFSLILESASTNQTSMYLCASEREHGETQYFGPGTRLLVL.

This clonotype was detected many times. This sequence joins TRBV29-1 and TRBJ2-7; 7 bases are shared with TRBD2. This CDR3 has 11 amino acids. Germline V lookup: CDR1 SQVTM, CDR2 ANQGSEA. V lost 1 base, J lost 6 bases, and 0 bases stayed unmatched. The CDR3 nucleotides are TGCAGCGTTGAAGGCGGGGGCGAGCAGTACTTC. This sequence encodes CSVEGGGEQYF.

The sample holds a few counts of this clonotype. This chain joins TRBV6-1 and TRBJ1-2, with a weak D call TRBD1 (6 bases). CDR1 and CDR2 (germline): MNHNS, SASEGT. V gave up 5 bases and J gave up 4 bases, with 14 bases separating them. The length of the CDR3 is 14 residues. In DNA form, the CDR3 reads TGTGCCAGCAGTCCAGGGGCGCTGCTCTATGGCTACACCTTC. This sequence encodes CASSPGALLYGYTF.

V and J are TRBV5-6 and TRBJ2-1; D could derive from TRBD1 or TRBD2 (5 bases each). Germline V gene sequence: CDR1 SGHDT, CDR2 YYEEEE. The CDR3 has 15 amino acids. The V end lost 4 bases, the J end lost 8 bases, and 19 bases lay between the germline ends. CDR3 protein: CASSASAMGTHEQFF. CDR3 in DNA: TGTGCCAGCAGCGCGTCGGCCATGGGGACCCATGAGCAGTTCTTC.

The CDR3 sequence is CASSLGEAVEQFF. DNA for the CDR3: TGTGCCAGCAGCCTAGGGGAGGCAGTTGAGCAGTTCTTC. The chain uses TRBV7-9 and TRBJ2-1; perhaps TRBD2 as D (6 bases). V dropped 5 bases and J dropped 9 bases, with 14 bases sitting between them. CDR3 size: 13 residues. Germline values: CDR1 SEHNR, CDR2 FQNEAQ (reference sequence).